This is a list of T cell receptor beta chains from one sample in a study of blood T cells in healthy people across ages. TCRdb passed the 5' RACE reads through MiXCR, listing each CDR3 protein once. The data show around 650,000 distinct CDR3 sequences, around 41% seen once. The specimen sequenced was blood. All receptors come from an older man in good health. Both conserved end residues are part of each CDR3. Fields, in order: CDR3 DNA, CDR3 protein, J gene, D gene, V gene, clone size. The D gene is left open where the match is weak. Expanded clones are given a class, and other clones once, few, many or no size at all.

TGTGCCAGCAGTCGGGTTTTCGGTGAGCAGTTCTTC	CASSRVFGEQFF	TRBJ2-1	-	TRBV2	few
TGCGCCAGCAGCCCCCTGGCTGGGTCCAATGAGCAGTTCTTC	CASSPLAGSNEQFF	TRBJ2-1	-	TRBV5-1	few
TGCGCCAGCAGCTTTGGGGCGTTGGACACTGAAGCTTTCTTT	CASSFGALDTEAFF	TRBJ1-1	-	TRBV5-1	-
TGTGCCAGCAGTCTACCGGGACGAAATAATGAGCAGTTCTTC	CASSLPGRNNEQFF	TRBJ2-1	-	TRBV12-3/TRBV12-4	-
TGTGCCAGCAGCCATGCAGGGAGGCCCACTGAAGCTTTCTTT	CASSHAGRPTEAFF	TRBJ1-1	-	TRBV7-9	-
TGTGCCAGCAGCCCGGCCTGCTACACCTTC	CASSPACYTF	TRBJ1-2	-	TRBV21-1	-
TGTGGCAGCAGTCTAGCGGGGGGAGGCACAGATACGCAGTATTTT	CGSSLAGGGTDTQYF	TRBJ2-3	TRBD2	TRBV11-3	-
TGCGCCATCCAACGGGGCAGGGTGGCTGGAGAGACCCAGTACTTC	CAIQRGRVAGETQYF	TRBJ2-5	-	TRBV10-2	few
TGTGCCAGCAGGGAGGTGGGATTCTACGAGCAGTACTTC	CASREVGFYEQYF	TRBJ2-7	-	TRBV2	few
TGCAGTGCCTTTAGGGACAGGGACTATGGCTACACCTTC	CSAFRDRDYGYTF	TRBJ1-2	TRBD1	TRBV20-1	-
TGTGCCAGCACCCAGGCGATTGGGACACCTAGTACCAATTACGAGCAGTACTTC	CASTQAIGTPSTNYEQYF	TRBJ2-7	-	TRBV28	-